In its sample, the clone carrying this TCR beta chain was seen many times. This entry belongs to a study of low-dose radiotherapy and immunotherapy resistance in tumors. Both TCRalpha and TCRbeta chains were reverse transcribed with V-gene-specific primers. With a V-primer adapter and a constant-region primer, TCRs were amplified for 20 PCR cycles. TCRdb fed the reads into MiXCR, producing one record per CDR3 protein. The sample shows roughly 100,000 distinct CDR3 sequences, around 20% of them seen only once. Time point described: after trial treatment. Documented treatment: LDRT plus nivolumab, ipilimumab, low-dose cyclophosphamide and aspirin (RACIN trial). The donors' treatment consisted of nivolumab, ipilimumab, aspirin, low-dose cyclophosphamide and low-dose radiotherapy. Per germline, CDR1 LNHDA and CDR2 SQIVND (reference sequence). The CDR3 consists of 15 residues. The ends were cut back, 6 bases at V and 4 bases at J, with 18 bases in the middle.

The chain combines TRBV19 with TRBJ1-1, with TRBD1 as a possible D gene (5 bases). This TCR came from a female donor with ovarian cancer. The source was PBMCs, collected after low-dose radiotherapy plus immunotherapy. In DNA, the CDR3 is TGTGCCAGTAGCGAACCGGGACGGGGTGGCACTGAAGCTTTCTTT. Its translation is CASSEPGRGGTEAFF.